These T cell receptor beta chains were read from a single sample in a study of vaccination effects on CD4 cells after COVID-19. Their antigens remain unidentified. This table comes from immunoSEQ multiplex PCR, and its TCRdb copy is limited to in-frame clones, with some not included. Of around 30,000 clones in the sample, approximately 62% were seen once. The sample in question was CD4+ T cells from PBMCs cultured with SARS-CoV-2 spike peptides, obtained before COVID-19 vaccination. Every receptor here comes from a human donor who had a prior SARS-CoV-2 infection. The CDR3 runs from the conserved cysteine through the conserved F or W. The D gene is left open where the match is weak. Expanded clones are given a class, and other clones once, few, many or no size at all.

length,D,J,size,V,CDR3,DNA
13,NA,TRBJ2-3,few,TRBV7-3,CASSSGGTDTQYF,TGTGCCAGCAGCTCCGGAGGCACAGATACGCAGTATTTT
15,TRBD1,TRBJ2-1,once,TRBV7-2,CASSSLWTGNDEQFF,TGTGCCAGCAGCTCACTGTGGACAGGGAACGATGAGCAGTTCTTC
15,NA,TRBJ1-3,NA,TRBV5-1,CASSPGQVSGNTIYF,TGCGCCAGCTCCCCTGGGCAGGTCTCTGGAAACACCATATATTTT
16,TRBD1,TRBJ2-1,few,TRBV15,CATSRDLGQGNNEQFF,TGTGCCACCAGCAGAGACCTTGGACAGGGAAACAATGAGCAGTTCTTC
12,NA,TRBJ2-1,once,TRBV5-8,CASNTVGGEQFF,TGTGCCAGCAATACTGTGGGGGGCGAGCAGTTCTTC
16,TRBD1,TRBJ2-3,NA,TRBV13,CASSTYRGHLTDTQYF,TGTGCCAGCAGCACCTACAGGGGACACCTGACAGATACGCAGTATTTT
16,NA,TRBJ1-2,NA,TRBV30,CAWSASLGLLNYGYTF,TGTGCCTGGAGTGCATCGCTCGGGCTCCTAAACTATGGCTACACCTTC
15,NA,TRBJ2-5,once,TRBV6-1,CASSEGWGSRGAQYF,TGTGCCAGCAGTGAAGGTTGGGGGTCTCGCGGGGCCCAGTACTTC
15,NA,TRBJ1-1,NA,TRBV6-6,CASSYQQQGNTEAFF,TGTGCCAGCAGTTATCAGCAACAGGGAAACACTGAAGCTTTCTTT
16,TRBD2,TRBJ2-7,NA,TRBV2,CASTPDLAGGLYEQYF,TGTGCCAGCACCCCAGATCTAGCGGGGGGGCTCTACGAGCAGTACTTC
15,TRBD2,TRBJ2-1,few,TRBV5-4,CASSRRGLVAGEQFF,TGTGCCAGCAGCCGGCGGGGACTAGTAGCTGGAGAGCAGTTCTTC
17,NA,TRBJ1-2,NA,TRBV2,CASRKAQLGPPSYGYTF,TGTGCCAGCAGGAAGGCACAGCTCGGCCCACCCAGCTATGGCTACACCTTC
11,TRBD1,TRBJ1-2,NA,TRBV20-1,CSAWDRKGYTF,TGCAGTGCTTGGGACAGAAAAGGCTACACCTTC
15,NA,TRBJ1-1,few,TRBV5-1,CASSLGDRGNTEAFF,TGCGCCAGCAGCCTGGGCGACAGAGGGAACACTGAAGCTTTCTTT
17,NA,TRBJ1-1,NA,TRBV11-3,CASSPGRGSTRGTEAFF,TGTGCCAGCAGCCCCGGAAGGGGGAGCACCCGGGGCACTGAAGCTTTCTTT
16,NA,TRBJ1-3,NA,TRBV9,CASSARPSISGNTIYF,TGTGCCAGCAGCGCCAGGCCGTCGATCTCTGGAAACACCATATATTTT
13,NA,TRBJ1-1,NA,TRBV19,CASSTGIRTEAFF,TGTGCCAGTAGTACGGGGATTAGGACTGAAGCTTTCTTT
13,NA,TRBJ1-1,NA,TRBV27,CASSDRSNTEAFF,TGTGCCAGCAGCGACAGGTCGAACACTGAAGCTTTCTTT
13,NA,TRBJ1-1,NA,TRBV7-9,CASSLEFNTEAFF,TGTGCCAGCAGCTTGGAGTTTAACACTGAAGCTTTCTTT
14,NA,TRBJ1-4,NA,TRBV5-6,CASSLGFPYEKLFF,TGTGCCAGCAGCTTGGGGTTTCCCTATGAAAAACTGTTTTTT
14,NA,TRBJ2-7,NA,TRBV6-5,CASSPLQNSYEQYF,TGTGCCAGCAGTCCTCTACAAAACTCCTACGAGCAGTACTTC
16,TRBD1,TRBJ1-5,once,TRBV27,CASSRSPGTGNQPQHF,TGTGCCAGCAGTAGATCCCCCGGGACAGGTAATCAGCCCCAGCATTTT
19,TRBD2,TRBJ2-7,NA,TRBV4-1,CASSQKETGLAGQYYEQYF,TGCGCCAGCAGCCAGAAGGAGACCGGACTAGCGGGGCAGTACTACGAGCAGTACTTC
13,NA,TRBJ1-5,NA,TRBV5-1,CASSLDRNQPQHF,TGCGCCAGCAGCTTGGATCGGAATCAGCCCCAGCATTTT
12,NA,TRBJ2-3,NA,TRBV18,CASSSQRDTQYF,TGTGCCAGCTCATCCCAGCGCGATACGCAGTATTTT
17,NA,TRBJ2-7,NA,TRBV6-1,CASSDRDRQAATYEQYF,TGTGCCAGCAGTGACCGTGATCGACAGGCCGCGACCTACGAGCAGTACTTC
15,TRBD2,TRBJ2-2,few,TRBV7-3,CASSLTGLEAGELFF,TGTGCCAGCAGCTTAACGGGACTAGAGGCCGGGGAGCTGTTTTTT
15,TRBD2,TRBJ2-3,NA,TRBV5-1,CASSLGGGSTDTQYF,TGCGCCAGCAGCTTGGGCGGGGGAAGCACAGATACGCAGTATTTT
13,TRBD1,TRBJ2-7,few,TRBV18,CASSPIDRVEQYF,TGTGCCAGCTCTCCCATCGACAGGGTCGAGCAGTACTTC
13,NA,TRBJ1-2,NA,TRBV6-2/TRBV6-3,CASSYSRQNGYTF,TGTGCCAGCAGTTACTCTCGACAGAATGGCTACACCTTC
13,NA,TRBJ2-5,NA,TRBV11-3,CASSLDRAETQYF,TGTGCCAGCAGCTTAGACAGAGCAGAGACCCAGTACTTC
16,TRBD2,TRBJ2-5,NA,TRBV6-6,CASSPGLAGPQETQYF,TGTGCCAGCAGCCCTGGACTAGCGGGCCCCCAAGAGACCCAGTACTTC
16,TRBD1,TRBJ2-3,NA,TRBV6-2/TRBV6-3,CASSYSIDRGADTQYF,TGTGCCAGCAGTTACTCGATAGACAGGGGGGCAGATACGCAGTATTTT
14,NA,TRBJ1-1,few,TRBV6-6,CASSYSSVNTEAFF,TGTGCCAGCAGTTACTCGTCCGTGAACACTGAAGCTTTCTTT
14,NA,TRBJ2-5,NA,TRBV11-2,CASSLDQGGLRKYF,TGTGCCAGCAGCTTAGACCAAGGCGGCCTCCGGAAGTACTTC
15,TRBD2,TRBJ2-7,NA,TRBV11-3,CASSLAGGRVHEQYF,TGTGCCAGCAGCTTAGCCGGCGGGAGGGTCCACGAGCAGTACTTC
14,NA,TRBJ2-6,NA,TRBV13,CASSLLSGANVLTF,TGTGCCAGCAGCTTATTGTCTGGGGCCAACGTCCTGACTTTC
12,NA,TRBJ1-2,NA,TRBV2,CASSPRSYGYTF,TGTGCCAGCAGCCCACGGAGTTATGGCTACACCTTC
13,TRBD1,TRBJ1-2,NA,TRBV30,CAWSGQGDYGYTF,TGTGCCTGGTCTGGACAGGGGGACTATGGCTACACCTTC
15,TRBD2,TRBJ2-3,NA,TRBV4-2,CASSRDRGGGDTQYF,TGTGCCAGCAGCCGGGATCGGGGGGGCGGAGATACGCAGTATTTT
14,NA,TRBJ1-6,NA,TRBV5-8,CASSPDSSNSPLHF,TGTGCCAGCAGCCCGGACAGTTCAAATTCACCCCTCCACTTT
13,NA,TRBJ2-3,NA,TRBV15,CATGAWGTDTQYF,TGTGCCACCGGCGCTTGGGGCACAGATACGCAGTATTTT
18,TRBD2,TRBJ2-1,NA,TRBV28,CASSLSRLAGARANEQFF,TGTGCCAGCAGCCTATCCCGACTAGCGGGTGCTCGGGCCAATGAGCAGTTCTTC
15,TRBD1,TRBJ1-6,once,TRBV7-8,CASSLGGDSNSPLHF,TGTGCCAGCAGCCTTGGGGGGGACAGTAATTCACCCCTCCACTTT
14,TRBD2,TRBJ2-7,NA,TRBV30,CAWSAGTSGHEQYF,TGTGCCTGGAGTGCCGGGACTAGCGGCCACGAGCAGTACTTC
14,TRBD2,TRBJ2-2,NA,TRBV7-3,CASSANAGAGELFF,TGTGCCAGCAGCGCTAACGCGGGGGCCGGGGAGCTGTTTTTT
16,TRBD2,TRBJ2-5,few,TRBV4-1,CASSQINILAFGTQYF,TGCGCCAGCAGCCAGATAAACATACTAGCGTTCGGTACCCAGTACTTC